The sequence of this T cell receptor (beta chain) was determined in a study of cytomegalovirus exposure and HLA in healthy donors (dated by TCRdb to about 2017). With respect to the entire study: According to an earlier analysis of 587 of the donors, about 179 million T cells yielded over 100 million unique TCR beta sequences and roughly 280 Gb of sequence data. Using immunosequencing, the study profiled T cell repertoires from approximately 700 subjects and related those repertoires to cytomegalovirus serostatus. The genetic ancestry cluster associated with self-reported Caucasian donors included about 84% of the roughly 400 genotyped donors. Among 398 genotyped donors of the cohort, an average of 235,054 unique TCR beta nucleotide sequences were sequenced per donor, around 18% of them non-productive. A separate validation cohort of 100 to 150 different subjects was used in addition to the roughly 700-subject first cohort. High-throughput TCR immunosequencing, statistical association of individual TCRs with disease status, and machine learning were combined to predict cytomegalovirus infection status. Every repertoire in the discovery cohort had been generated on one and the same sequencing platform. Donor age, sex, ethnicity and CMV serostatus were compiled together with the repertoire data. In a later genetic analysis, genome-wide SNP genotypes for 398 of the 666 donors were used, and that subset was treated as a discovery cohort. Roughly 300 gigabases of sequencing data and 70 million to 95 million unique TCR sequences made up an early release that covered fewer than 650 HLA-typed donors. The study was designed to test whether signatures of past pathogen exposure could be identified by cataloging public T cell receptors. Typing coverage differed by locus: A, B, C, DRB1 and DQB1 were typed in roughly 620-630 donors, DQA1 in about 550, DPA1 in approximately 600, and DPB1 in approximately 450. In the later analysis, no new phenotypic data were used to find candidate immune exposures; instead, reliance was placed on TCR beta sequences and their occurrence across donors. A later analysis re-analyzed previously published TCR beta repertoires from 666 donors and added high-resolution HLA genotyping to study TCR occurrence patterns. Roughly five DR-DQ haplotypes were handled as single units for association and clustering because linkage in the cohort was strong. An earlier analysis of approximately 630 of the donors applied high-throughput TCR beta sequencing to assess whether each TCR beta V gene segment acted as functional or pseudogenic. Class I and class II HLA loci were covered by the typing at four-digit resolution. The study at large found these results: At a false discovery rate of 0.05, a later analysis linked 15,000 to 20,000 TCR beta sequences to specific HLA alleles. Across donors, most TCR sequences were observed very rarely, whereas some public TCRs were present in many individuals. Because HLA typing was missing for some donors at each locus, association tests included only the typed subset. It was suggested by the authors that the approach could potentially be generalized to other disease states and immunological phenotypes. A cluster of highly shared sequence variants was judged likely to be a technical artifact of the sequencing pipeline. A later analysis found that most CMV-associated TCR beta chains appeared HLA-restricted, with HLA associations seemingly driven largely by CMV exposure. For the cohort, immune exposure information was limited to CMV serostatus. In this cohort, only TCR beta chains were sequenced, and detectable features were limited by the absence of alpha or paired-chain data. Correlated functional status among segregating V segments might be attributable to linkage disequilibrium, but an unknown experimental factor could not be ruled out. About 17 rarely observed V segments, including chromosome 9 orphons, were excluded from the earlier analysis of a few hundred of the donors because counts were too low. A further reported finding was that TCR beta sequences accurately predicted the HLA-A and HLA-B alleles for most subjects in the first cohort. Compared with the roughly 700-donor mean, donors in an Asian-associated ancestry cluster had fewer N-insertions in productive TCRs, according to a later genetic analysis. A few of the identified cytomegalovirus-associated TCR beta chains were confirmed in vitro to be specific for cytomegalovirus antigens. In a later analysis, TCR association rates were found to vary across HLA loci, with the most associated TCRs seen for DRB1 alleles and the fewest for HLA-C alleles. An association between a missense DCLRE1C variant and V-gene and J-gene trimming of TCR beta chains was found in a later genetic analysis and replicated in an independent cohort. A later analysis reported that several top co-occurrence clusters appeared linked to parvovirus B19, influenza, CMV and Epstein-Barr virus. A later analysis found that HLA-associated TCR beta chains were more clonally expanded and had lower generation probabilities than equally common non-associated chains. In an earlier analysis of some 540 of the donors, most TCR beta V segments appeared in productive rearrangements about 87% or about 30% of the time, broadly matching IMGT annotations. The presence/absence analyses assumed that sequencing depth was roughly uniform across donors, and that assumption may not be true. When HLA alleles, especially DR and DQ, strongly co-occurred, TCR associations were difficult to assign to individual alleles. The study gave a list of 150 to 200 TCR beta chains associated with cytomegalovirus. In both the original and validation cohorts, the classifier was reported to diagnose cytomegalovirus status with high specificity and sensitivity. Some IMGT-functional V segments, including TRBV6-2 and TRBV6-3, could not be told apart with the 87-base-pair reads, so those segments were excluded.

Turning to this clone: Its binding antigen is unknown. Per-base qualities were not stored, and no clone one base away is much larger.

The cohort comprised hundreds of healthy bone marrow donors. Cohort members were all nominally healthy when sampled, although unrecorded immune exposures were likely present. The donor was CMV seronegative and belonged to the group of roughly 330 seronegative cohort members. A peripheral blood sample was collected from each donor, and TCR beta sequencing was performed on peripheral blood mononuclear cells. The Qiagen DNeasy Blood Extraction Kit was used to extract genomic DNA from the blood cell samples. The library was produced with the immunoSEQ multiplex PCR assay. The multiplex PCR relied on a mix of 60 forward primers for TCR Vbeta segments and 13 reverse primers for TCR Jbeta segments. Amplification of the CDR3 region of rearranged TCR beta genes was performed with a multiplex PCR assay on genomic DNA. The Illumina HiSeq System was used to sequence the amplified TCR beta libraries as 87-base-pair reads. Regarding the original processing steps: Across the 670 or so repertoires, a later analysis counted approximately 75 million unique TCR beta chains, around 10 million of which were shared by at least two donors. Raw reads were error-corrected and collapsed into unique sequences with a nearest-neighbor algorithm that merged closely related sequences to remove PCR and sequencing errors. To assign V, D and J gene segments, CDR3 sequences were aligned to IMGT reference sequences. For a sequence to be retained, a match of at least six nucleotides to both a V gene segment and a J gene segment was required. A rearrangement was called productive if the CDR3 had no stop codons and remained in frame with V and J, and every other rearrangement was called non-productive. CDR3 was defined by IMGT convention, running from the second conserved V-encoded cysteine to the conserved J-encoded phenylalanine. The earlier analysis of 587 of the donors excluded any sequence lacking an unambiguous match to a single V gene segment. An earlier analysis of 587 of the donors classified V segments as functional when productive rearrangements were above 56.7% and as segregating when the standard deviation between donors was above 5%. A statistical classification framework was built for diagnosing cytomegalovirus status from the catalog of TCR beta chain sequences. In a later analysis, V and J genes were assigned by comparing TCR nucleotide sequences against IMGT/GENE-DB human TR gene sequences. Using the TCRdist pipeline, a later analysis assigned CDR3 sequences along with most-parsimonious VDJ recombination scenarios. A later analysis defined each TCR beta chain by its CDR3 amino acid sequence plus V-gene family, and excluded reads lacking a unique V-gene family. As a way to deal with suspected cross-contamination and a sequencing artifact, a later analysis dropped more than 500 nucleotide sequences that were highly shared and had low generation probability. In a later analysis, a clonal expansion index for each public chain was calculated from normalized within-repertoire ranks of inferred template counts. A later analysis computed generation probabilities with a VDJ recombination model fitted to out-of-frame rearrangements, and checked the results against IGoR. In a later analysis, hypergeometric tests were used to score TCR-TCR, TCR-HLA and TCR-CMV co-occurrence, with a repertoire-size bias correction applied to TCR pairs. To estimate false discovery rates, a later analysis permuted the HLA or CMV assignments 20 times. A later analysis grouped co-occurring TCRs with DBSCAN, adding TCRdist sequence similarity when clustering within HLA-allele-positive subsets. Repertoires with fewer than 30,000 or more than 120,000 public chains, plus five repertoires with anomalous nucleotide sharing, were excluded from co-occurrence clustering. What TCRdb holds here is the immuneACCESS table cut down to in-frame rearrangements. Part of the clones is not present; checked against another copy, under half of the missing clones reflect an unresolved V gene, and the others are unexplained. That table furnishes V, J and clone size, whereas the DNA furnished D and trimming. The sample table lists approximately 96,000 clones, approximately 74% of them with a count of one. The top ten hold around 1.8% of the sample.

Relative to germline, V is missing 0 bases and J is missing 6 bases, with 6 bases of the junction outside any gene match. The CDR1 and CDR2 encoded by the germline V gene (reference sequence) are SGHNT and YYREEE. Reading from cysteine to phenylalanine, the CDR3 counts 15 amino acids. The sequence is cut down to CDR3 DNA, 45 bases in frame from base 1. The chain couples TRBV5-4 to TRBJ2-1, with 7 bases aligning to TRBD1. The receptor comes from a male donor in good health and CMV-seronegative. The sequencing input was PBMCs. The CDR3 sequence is CASSLDRGFGNEQFF. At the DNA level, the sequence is TGTGCCAGCAGCTTGGACAGGGGATTTGGCAATGAGCAGTTCTTC. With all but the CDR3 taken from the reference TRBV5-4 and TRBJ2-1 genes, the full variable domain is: ETGVTQSPTHLIKTRGQQVTLRCSSQSGHNTVSWYQQALGQGPQFIFQYYREEENGRGNFPPRFSGLQFPNYSSELNVNALELDDSALYLCASSLDRGFGNEQFFGPGTRLTVL.